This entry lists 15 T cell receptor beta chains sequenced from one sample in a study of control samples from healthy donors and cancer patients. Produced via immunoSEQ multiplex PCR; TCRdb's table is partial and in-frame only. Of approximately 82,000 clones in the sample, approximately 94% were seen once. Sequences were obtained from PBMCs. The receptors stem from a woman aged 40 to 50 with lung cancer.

CDR3 DNA: TGTGCCAGCAGCCCGACGACAGGAGGAAACTATGGCTACACCTTC. Its protein is CASSPTTGGNYGYTF. The chain couples TRBV9 to TRBJ1-2, with D perhaps matching TRBD1 (6 bases). CDR3 length: 15 amino acids. Germline loops: CDR1 SGDLS, CDR2 YYNGEE. Trimming pared 4 bases from V and 2 bases from J, leaving 15 bases between.

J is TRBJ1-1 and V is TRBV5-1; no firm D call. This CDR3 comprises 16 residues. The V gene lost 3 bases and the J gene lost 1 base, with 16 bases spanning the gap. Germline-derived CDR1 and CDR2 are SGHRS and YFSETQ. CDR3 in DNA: TGCGCCAGCAGCTCTCCATTTGGTCAATCGAACACTGAAGCTTTCTTT. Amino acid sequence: CASSSPFGQSNTEAFF.

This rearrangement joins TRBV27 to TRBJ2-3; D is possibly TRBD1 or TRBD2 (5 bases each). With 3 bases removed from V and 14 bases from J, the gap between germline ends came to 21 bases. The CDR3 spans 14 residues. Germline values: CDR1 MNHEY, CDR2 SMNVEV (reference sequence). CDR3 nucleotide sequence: TGTGCCAGCAGTTTCCGGGACCCGGATGCAAGAGCGTATTTT. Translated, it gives CASSFRDPDARAYF.

The CDR3 sequence: CASSQATGAGEAFF. CDR3 DNA: TGTGCCAGCAGCCAAGCTACAGGGGCCGGTGAAGCTTTCTTT. This sequence joins TRBV5-4 and TRBJ1-1; 7 bases match TRBD1. Germline lookup yields CDR1 SGHNT and CDR2 YYREEE (reference sequence). V trimming: 4 bases; J trimming: 7 bases; junction bases outside the gene matches: 10. The CDR3 length is 14 residues.

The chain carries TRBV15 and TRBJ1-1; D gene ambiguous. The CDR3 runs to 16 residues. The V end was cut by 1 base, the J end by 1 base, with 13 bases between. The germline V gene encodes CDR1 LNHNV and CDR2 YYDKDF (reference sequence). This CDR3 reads CATSRVSFGRNTEAFF. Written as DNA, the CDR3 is TGTGCCACCAGCAGAGTATCTTTCGGGAGGAACACTGAAGCTTTCTTT.

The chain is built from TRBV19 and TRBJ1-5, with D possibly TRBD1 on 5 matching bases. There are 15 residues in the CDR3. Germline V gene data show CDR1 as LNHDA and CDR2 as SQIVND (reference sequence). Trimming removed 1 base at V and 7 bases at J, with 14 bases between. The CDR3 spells CASSIAQGGFQPQHF. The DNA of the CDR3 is TGTGCCAGTAGTATAGCCCAGGGAGGATTCCAGCCCCAGCATTTT.

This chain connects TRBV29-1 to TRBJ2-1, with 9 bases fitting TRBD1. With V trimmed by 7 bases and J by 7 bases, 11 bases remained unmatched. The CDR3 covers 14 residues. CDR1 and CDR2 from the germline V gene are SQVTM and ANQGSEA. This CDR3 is CSAGQGSGRNEQFF. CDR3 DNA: TGCAGCGCTGGACAGGGGTCAGGTAGGAATGAGCAGTTCTTC.

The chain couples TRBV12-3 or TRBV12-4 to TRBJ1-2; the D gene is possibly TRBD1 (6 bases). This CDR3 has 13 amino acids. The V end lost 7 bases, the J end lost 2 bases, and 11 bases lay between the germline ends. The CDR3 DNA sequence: TGTGCCAGCACCCTGGACAGAAACTATGGCTACACCTTC. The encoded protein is CASTLDRNYGYTF.

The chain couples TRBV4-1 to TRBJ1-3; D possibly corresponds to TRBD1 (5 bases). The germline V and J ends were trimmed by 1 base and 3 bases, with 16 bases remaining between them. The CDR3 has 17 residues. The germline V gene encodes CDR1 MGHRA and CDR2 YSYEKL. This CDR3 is CASSQGLPGPVGNTIYF. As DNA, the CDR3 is TGCGCCAGCAGCCAAGGACTACCAGGGCCGGTTGGAAACACCATATATTTT.

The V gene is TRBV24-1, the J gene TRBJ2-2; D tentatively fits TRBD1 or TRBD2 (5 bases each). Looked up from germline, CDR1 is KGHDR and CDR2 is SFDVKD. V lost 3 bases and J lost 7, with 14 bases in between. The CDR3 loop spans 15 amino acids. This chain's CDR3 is CATSDPFGGNGELFF. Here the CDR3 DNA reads TGTGCCACCAGTGATCCATTTGGGGGTAACGGGGAGCTGTTTTTT.

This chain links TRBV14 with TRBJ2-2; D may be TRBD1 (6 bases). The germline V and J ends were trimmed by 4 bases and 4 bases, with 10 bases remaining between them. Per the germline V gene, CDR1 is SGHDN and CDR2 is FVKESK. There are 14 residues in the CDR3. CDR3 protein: CASSPQGSTGELFF. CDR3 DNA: TGTGCCAGCAGCCCACAGGGTTCCACCGGGGAGCTGTTTTTT. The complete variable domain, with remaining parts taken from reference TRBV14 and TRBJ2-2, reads EAGVTQFPSHSVIEKGQTVTLRCDPISGHDNLYWYRRVMGKEIKFLLHFVKESKQDESGMPNNRFLAERTGGTYSTLKVQPAELEDSGVYFCASSPQGSTGELFFGEGSRLTVL.

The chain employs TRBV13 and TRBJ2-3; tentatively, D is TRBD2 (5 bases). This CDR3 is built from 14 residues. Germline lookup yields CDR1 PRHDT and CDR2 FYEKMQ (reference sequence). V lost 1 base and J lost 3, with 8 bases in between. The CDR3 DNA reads TGTGCCAGCAGCTTAGTCGGGGTGACAGATACGCAGTATTTT. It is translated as CASSLVGVTDTQYF.

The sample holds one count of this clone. The CDR3 nucleotides are TGTGCCAGCAGTCCCCAGGGCAGGCCTACTGAAGCTTTCTTT. Translating it yields CASSPQGRPTEAFF. V usage is TRBV6-5 and J usage is TRBJ1-1; tentative D call: TRBD1 (5 bases). CDR3 length equals 14 residues. Germline CDR1 is MNHEY and CDR2 is SVGAGI. Trimming removed 5 bases at V and 5 bases at J, with 15 bases between.

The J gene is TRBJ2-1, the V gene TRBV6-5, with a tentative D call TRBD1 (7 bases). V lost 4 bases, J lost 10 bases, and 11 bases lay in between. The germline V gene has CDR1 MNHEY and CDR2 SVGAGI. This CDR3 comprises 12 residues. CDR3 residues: CASSWRGHEQFF. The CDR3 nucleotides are TGTGCCAGCAGTTGGAGGGGGCACGAGCAGTTCTTC.

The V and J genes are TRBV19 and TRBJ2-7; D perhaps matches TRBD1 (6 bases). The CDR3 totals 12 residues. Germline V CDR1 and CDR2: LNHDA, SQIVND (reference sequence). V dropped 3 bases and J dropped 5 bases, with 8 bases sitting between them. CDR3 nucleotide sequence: TGTGCCAGTAGTATGGGACAAGACGAGCAGTACTTC. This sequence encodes CASSMGQDEQYF. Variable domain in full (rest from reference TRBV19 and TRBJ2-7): DGGITQSPKYLFRKEGQNVTLSCEQNLNHDAMYWYRQDPGQGLRLIYYSQIVNDFQKGDIAEGYSVSREKKESFPLTVTSAQKNPTAFYLCASSMGQDEQYFGPGTRLTVT.